The clone carrying this T cell receptor (beta chain) was counted once. Its cognate antigen is unknown. This entry belongs to a study of blood T cells in healthy people across ages. Study results and caveats: Observed TCR beta diversity per million T cells went down as age went up. This fall followed a roughly linear course with age. The study found TCR beta diversity correlated strongly with naive T cell percentage. Donors of long life had a larger count of naive CD4+ cells and greater diversity than aged donors.

A second roughly 7 to 11 cycle PCR used barcoded and J-beta primers. Per sample, CDR3-containing paired-end reads numbered at least 2.5 million. TCRdb re-called the 5' RACE reads through MiXCR, storing one row per CDR3 protein. Of about 640,000 distinct CDR3 sequences in the sample, less than 35% were seen once. V was clipped by 4 bases and J by 6 bases, with 16 bases between them. Germline CDR1 MNHEY, CDR2 SMNVEV (reference sequence). The CDR3 contains 15 residues. The chain employs TRBV27 and TRBJ2-1; TRBD1 or TRBD2 may be the D gene (5 bases each). Sequences were obtained from blood. The clonotype comes from a woman of 80 years or more in good health. This CDR3 reads CASSSYGAQTNEQFF. Here the CDR3 DNA reads TGTGCCAGCAGTTCCTACGGGGCGCAGACCAATGAGCAGTTCTTC.